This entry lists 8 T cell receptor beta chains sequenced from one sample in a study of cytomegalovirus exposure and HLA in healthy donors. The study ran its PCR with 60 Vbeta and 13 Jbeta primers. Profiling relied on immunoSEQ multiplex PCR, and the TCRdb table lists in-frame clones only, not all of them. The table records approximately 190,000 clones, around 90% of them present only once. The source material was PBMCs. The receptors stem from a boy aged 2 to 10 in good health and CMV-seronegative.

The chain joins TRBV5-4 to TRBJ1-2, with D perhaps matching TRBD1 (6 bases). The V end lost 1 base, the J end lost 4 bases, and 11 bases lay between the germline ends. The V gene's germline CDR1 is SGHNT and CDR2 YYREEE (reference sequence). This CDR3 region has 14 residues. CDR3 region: CASSLTGHRYGYTF. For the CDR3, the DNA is TGTGCCAGCAGCTTGACGGGACACCGCTATGGCTACACCTTC.

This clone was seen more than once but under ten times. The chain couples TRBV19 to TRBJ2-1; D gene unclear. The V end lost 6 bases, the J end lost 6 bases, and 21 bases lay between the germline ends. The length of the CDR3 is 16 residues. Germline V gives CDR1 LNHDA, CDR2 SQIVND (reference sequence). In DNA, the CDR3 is TGTGCCAGTAGATCTGTCGACTCGCGCGGCGGCAATGAGCAGTTCTTC. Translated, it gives CASRSVDSRGGNEQFF.

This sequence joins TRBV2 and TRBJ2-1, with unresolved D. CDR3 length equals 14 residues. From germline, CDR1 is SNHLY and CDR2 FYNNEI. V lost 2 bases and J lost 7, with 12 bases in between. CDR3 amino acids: CASSESQQSNEQFF. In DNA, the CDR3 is TGTGCCAGCAGTGAATCGCAACAGTCAAATGAGCAGTTCTTC.

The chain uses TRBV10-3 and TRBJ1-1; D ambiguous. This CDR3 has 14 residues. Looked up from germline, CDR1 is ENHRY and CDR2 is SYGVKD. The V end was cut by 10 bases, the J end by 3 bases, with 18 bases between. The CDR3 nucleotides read TGTGCCACCATGGGGTCGGAGGGCGACACTGAAGCTTTCTTT. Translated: CATMGSEGDTEAFF.

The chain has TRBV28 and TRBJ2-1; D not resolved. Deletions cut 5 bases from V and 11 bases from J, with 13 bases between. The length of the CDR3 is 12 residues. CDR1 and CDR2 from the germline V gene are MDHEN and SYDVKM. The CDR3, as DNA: TGTGCCAGCAGTCCCGCGGTACCCCAGCAGTTCTTC. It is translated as CASSPAVPQQFF.

CDR3 in amino acids: CASSARRTGRGAFF. The CDR3, as DNA: TGTGCCAGCAGCGCACGAAGAACGGGTCGTGGGGCTTTCTTT. This chain connects TRBV7-9 to TRBJ1-1, with D unresolved. V was trimmed by 5 bases and J by 11 bases, leaving 21 bases between them. CDR1 SEHNR and CDR2 FQNEAQ come from the germline V gene (reference sequence). This CDR3 has 14 residues.

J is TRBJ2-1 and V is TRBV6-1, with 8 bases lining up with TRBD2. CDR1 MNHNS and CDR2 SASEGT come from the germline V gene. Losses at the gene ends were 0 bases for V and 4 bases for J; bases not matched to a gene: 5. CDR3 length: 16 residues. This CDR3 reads CASSEARAGGYNEQFF. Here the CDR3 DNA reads TGTGCCAGCAGTGAAGCCCGCGCGGGGGGATACAATGAGCAGTTCTTC.

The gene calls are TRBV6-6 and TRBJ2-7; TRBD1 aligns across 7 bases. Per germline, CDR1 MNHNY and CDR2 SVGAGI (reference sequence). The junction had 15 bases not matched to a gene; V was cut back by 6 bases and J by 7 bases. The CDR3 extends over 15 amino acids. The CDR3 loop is CASRHRGQARKEQYF. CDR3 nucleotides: TGTGCCAGCAGACACCGAGGACAGGCGAGAAAGGAGCAGTACTTC.